The 17 T cell receptor beta chains below were found in one sample sequenced in a study of regulatory T cells in long-lasting Graves disease. Time point defined: newly diagnosed GD, antithyroid drugs for less than 3 months. Isolated PBMC RNA provided the starting material for the TCR library. With iRepertoire HTBI primers and Arm-PCR of CDR3 regions, TCR beta libraries were built. TCRdb ran MiXCR on the multiplex PCR reads and lists one entry per CDR3 protein. The data show about 350,000 distinct CDR3 sequences, 15% to 20% seen once. This sample was shared with a second study, whose subject was T cells in Graves' hyperthyroidism and ophthalmopathy.

The sample was peripheral blood mononuclear cells (PBMCs), taken at new diagnosis, from a patient treated with antithyroid drugs. The receptors shown here come from a woman aged 18 to 35 with Graves disease.

V and J are TRBV9 and TRBJ2-7; TRBD2 might be the D (6 bases). Germline V lookup: CDR1 SGDLS, CDR2 YYNGEE. The CDR3 is made up of 15 amino acids. Trimming left V 3 bases short and J 0 bases short, with 13 bases between. CDR3 in amino acids: CASSGGPGSSYEQYF. The CDR3 DNA is TGTGCCAGCAGCGGGGGCCCCGGGAGCTCCTACGAGCAGTACTTC.

The CDR3 loop is CASSDGRISYEQYF. In DNA, the CDR3 is TGTGCCAGTAGTGATGGAAGGATTTCTTACGAGCAGTACTTC. The V call is TRBV19, the J call TRBJ2-7; D ambiguous. Germline CDR1 reads LNHDA; CDR2 reads SQIVND (reference sequence). Trimming removed 5 bases at V and 4 bases at J, with 15 bases between. The CDR3 consists of 14 residues.

This clonotype appeared a few times. The chain carries TRBV5-6 and TRBJ2-2; TRBD1 is a possible D gene (6 bases). The CDR3 consists of 14 residues. V lost 4 bases, J lost 4 bases, and 11 bases lay in between. CDR1 SGHDT and CDR2 YYEEEE come from the germline V gene. The CDR3 sequence is CASSEYRVTGELFF. The CDR3 region has the DNA TGTGCCAGCAGCGAATACAGGGTCACCGGGGAGCTGTTTTTT.

In this sample, this clonotype turned up many times. This chain joins TRBV2 and TRBJ2-7; TRBD2 matches 7 bases. The ends lost 5 bases at V and 3 bases at J; junction bases unmatched: 16. The CDR3 consists of 17 residues. Looked up from germline, CDR1 is SNHLY and CDR2 is FYNNEI. The CDR3 DNA reads TGTGCCAGCAGTCCTTCTTTACCGGGACTACTCCTCTACGAGCAGTACTTC. Translation gives CASSPSLPGLLLYEQYF.

This clonotype was found many times. The rearrangement links TRBV20-1 to TRBJ2-5, with TRBD2 matching over 9 bases. V shed 6 bases and J 1 base; nucleotides not matched to a gene: 15. The CDR3 spans 17 residues. Germline lookup yields CDR1 DFQATT and CDR2 SNEGSKA (reference sequence). CDR3 DNA: TGCAGTGCGAGGACCAGTCTTAGCGGGGGCCCCCAAGAGACCCAGTACTTC. Translated: CSARTSLSGGPQETQYF.

This clonotype has only a few counts. In nucleotides, the CDR3 is TGTGCCAGCAGCCACAGGGGCGATACGCAGTATTTT. The encoded protein is CASSHRGDTQYF. The gene calls are TRBV4-2 and TRBJ2-3, with D perhaps TRBD1 (6 bases). Germline V gene data show CDR1 as LGHNA and CDR2 as YNFKEQ. This CDR3 has 12 amino acids. Trimming took off 3 bases at V and 6 bases at J, with 7 bases between the two ends.

On this clonotype itself: A read error may explain this, as a much larger clone is one base away. This CDR3 fails to terminate in the conserved phenylalanine or tryptophan, so it likely reflects a read error. This chain joins TRBV24-1 and TRBJ2-1, with TRBD2 matching 14 bases. The CDR3 is 13 residues long. Germline V CDR1 and CDR2: KGHDR, SFDVKD. The ends lost 12 bases at V and 10 bases at J; junction bases unmatched: 7. CDR3: CAASGTSGSEQFS. The CDR3 coding sequence is TGTGCCGCATCCGGGACTAGCGGGAGCGAGCAGTTCTCC.

This clonotype was seen more than once but under ten times. CDR3 in amino acids: CASVGLDTEAFF. DNA of the CDR3: TGTGCCAGCGTGGGCCTGGACACTGAAGCTTTCTTT. The chain carries TRBV28 and TRBJ1-1; D gene ambiguous. V lost 8 bases and J lost 3, with 10 bases in between. This CDR3 contains 12 residues. Looked up from germline, CDR1 is MDHEN and CDR2 is SYDVKM.

There are many counts of this clonotype. This chain joins TRBV20-1 and TRBJ2-7, with 8 bases identical to TRBD2. J was trimmed by 3 bases and V by 0 bases; bases with no gene match: 4. Germline V gene data show CDR1 as DFQATT and CDR2 as SNEGSKA (reference sequence). The CDR3 spans 14 residues. The CDR3 coding sequence is TGCAGTGCTAGAGATCTTACTAGCGGCTACGAGCAGTACTTC. Translating gives CSARDLTSGYEQYF.

This clonotype was detected many times. The chain is built from TRBV10-3 and TRBJ2-5; TRBD2 agrees at 11 bases. Germline V lookup: CDR1 ENHRY, CDR2 SYGVKD. With 3 bases clipped from V and 5 bases from J, the junction kept 2 bases outside the gene matches. This CDR3 has 14 amino acids. CDR3 sequence reads: CAISDVAGGETQYF. In DNA, the CDR3 is TGTGCCATCAGTGACGTAGCGGGGGGGGAGACCCAGTACTTC.

The V and J genes are TRBV20-1 and TRBJ1-2; 7 bases match TRBD1. CDR3 size: 13 residues. V shed 2 bases, J shed 4 bases, and the junction held 4 bases outside the gene matches. The V gene's germline CDR1 is DFQATT and CDR2 SNEGSKA (reference sequence). The CDR3 region has the DNA TGCAGTGCTAGATTCCGGGACAGCTATGGCTACACCTTC. Encoded protein: CSARFRDSYGYTF.

This clonotype was seen repeatedly, ten times or more. This CDR3 is CASSLALAGDSSTDTQYF. The CDR3 DNA reads TGTGCCAGCAGCTTAGCATTAGCGGGAGATTCTAGCACAGATACGCAGTATTTT. V gene TRBV7-9 combines with J gene TRBJ2-3; TRBD2 matches at 9 bases. The J segment lost 0 bases and the V segment lost 0 bases, leaving 7 bases of the junction unmatched. The germline V gene has CDR1 SEHNR and CDR2 FQNEAQ (reference sequence). This CDR3 region has 18 residues.

The sample holds many counts of this clonotype. CDR3 sequence (DNA): TGTGCCAGCAGTTTATCAGAAGTCTACAATGAGCAGTTCTTC. Translated: CASSLSEVYNEQFF. The rearrangement links TRBV27 to TRBJ2-1; no reliable D call. The CDR3 loop spans 14 amino acids. Trimming took off 0 bases at V and 3 bases at J, with 6 bases between the two ends. Germline V gives CDR1 MNHEY, CDR2 SMNVEV (reference sequence).

The rearrangement uses TRBV6-2 or TRBV6-3 and TRBJ1-3, with a weak D call TRBD1 (5 bases). Between the trimmed V and J ends, which lost 8 bases and 0 bases, there was a span of 23 bases. Germline V gives CDR1 MNHEY, CDR2 SVGEGT. The CDR3 has 18 residues. CDR3 protein: CASRFSRGSSSSGNTIYF. The CDR3 nucleotides read TGTGCCAGCCGATTTTCCCGGGGCTCGTCGAGCTCTGGAAACACCATATATTTT.

In nucleotides, the CDR3 is TGTGCCAGCAGCCGGCCCGCGGGACAGTCGTACGAGCAGTACTTC. It is translated as CASSRPAGQSYEQYF. This rearrangement joins TRBV4-2 to TRBJ2-7, with D perhaps matching TRBD1 (7 bases). The germline V gene has CDR1 LGHNA and CDR2 YNFKEQ. This CDR3 is built from 15 residues. V was clipped by 4 bases and J by 4 bases, with 17 bases between them.

The chain is built from TRBV10-3 and TRBJ2-3; D unclear. CDR1 is ENHRY, CDR2 SYGVKD, per germline. This CDR3 is 14 amino acids long. The V end lost 6 bases, the J end lost 5 bases, and 15 bases lay between the germline ends. The CDR3, as DNA: TGTGCCATCAGGGCCCCGGGCCCCGTAGATACGCAGTATTTT. Its translation is CAIRAPGPVDTQYF.

The table lists this clonotype with many counts. The chain is built from TRBV6-1 and TRBJ2-7; tentative D call: TRBD2 (5 bases). Trimming left V 3 bases short and J 7 bases short, with 22 bases between. The germline gives CDR1 MNHNS, CDR2 SASEGT. This CDR3 spans 16 amino acids. CDR3 amino acids: CASSEDWKAPGNEQYF. CDR3 nucleotides: TGTGCCAGCAGTGAGGACTGGAAGGCCCCTGGTAATGAGCAGTACTTC.